This T cell receptor beta chain came from a study of blood T cell repertoires in COVID-19. V lost 1 base and J 6 bases, leaving 4 bases between the germline ends. CDR3 length equals 12 residues. Germline assignment: CDR1 SGHDN and CDR2 FVKESK. This clone was counted between two and nine times. Clinical history as reported by participants underpinned cohort assignment. TCRdb's copy holds only in-frame clones and misses some; the assay was immunoSEQ multiplex PCR. The sample shows about 250,000 clones, roughly 90% of them seen only once. Sequencing input: PBMCs or T cells enriched from blood (not recorded which). The clonotype comes from a woman between 25 and 40 years old with acute COVID-19. The rearrangement uses TRBV14 and TRBJ2-1; no clear D gene. CDR3: CASSQVRNEQFF. In nucleotides, the CDR3 is TGTGCCAGCAGCCAAGTGCGCAATGAGCAGTTCTTC.